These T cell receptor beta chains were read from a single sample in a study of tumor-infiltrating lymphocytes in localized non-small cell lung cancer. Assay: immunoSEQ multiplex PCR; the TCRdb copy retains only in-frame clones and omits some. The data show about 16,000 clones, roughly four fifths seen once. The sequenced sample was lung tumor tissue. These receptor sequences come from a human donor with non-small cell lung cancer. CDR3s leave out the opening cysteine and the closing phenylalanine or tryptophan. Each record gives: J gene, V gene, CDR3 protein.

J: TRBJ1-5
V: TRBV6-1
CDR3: ASSERTGTSNQPQH

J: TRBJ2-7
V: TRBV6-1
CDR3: ASSPLAGGATEQY

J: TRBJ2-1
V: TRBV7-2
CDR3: ASSLGSSYNEQF

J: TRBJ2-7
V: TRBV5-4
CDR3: ASSHPGQGGLYEQY

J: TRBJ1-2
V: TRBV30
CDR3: AWSVRWDREAGYT

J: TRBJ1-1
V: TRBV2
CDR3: ASTPTATEAF

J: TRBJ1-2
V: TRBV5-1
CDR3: ASSLEGQGVYGYT

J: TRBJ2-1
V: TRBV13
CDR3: ASSSRLVPEQF

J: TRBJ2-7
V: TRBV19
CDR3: ASMSRASGSPPYEQY

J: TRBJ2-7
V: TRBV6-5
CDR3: ASIAGTGTYEQY

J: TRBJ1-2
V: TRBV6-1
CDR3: ASSEAGQGGSYGYT

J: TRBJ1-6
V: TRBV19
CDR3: ASSALRMVYNSPLH

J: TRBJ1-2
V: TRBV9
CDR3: ASSVEGVYGYT

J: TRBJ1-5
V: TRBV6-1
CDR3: ASSATLEGNQPQH

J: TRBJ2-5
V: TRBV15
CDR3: ATSRGLVDPGETQY

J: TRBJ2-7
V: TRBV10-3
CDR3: AISRRYLPYEQY

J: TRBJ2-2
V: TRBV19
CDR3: ASSVAGDTGELF

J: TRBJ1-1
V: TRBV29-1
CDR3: SAAPGQGSEAF

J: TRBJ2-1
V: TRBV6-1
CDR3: ASTPGFYNEQF

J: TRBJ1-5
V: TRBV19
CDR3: ASTLDRASNQPQH

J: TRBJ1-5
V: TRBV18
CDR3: ASSSRANQPQH

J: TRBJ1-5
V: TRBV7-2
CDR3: ASSFKGTDGQPQH

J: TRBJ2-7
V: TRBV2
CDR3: ASSPGTSGSYEQY

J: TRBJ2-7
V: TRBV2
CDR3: ASSAGQGGEQY

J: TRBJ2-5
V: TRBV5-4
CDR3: ASSSGLAEETQY

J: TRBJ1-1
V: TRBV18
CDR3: ASSRWDGTEAF

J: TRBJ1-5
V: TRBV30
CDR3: AWSDGGSQPQH

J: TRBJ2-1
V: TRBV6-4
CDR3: ASSEGLAGGSSYNEQF

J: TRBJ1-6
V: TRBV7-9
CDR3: ASSLTLNSPLH

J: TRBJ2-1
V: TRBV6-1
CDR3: ASSVPTVSNEQF

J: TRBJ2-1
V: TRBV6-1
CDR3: ATINEQF

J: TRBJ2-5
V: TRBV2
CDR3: ASRTGGQETQY

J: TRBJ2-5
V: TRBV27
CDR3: ASSSTTGGKTQY

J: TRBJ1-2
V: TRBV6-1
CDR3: ASRTMGSDYGYT

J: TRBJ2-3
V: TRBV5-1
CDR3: ASSPQNWGTDTQY

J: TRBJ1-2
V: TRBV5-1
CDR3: ASSWGSGNYGYT

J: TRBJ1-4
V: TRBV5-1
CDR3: ASSSEVGAAEKLF

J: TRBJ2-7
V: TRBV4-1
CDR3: ASSQGTASSYEQY

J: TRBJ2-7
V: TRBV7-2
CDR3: ASSLVGGREQY

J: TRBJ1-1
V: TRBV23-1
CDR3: ASSPTEQGAGVNTEAF